Listed here are 21 T cell receptor beta chains from one sample, sequenced in a study of Graves' ophthalmopathy and Graves' hyperthyroidism. Scientists amplified the TCR beta CDR3 regions from RNA transcripts. Investigators did first-round RT-PCR with HTBI primers, then second-round multiplex PCR. Via MiXCR, TCRdb re-called the multiplex PCR reads, giving one row per CDR3 protein. The sample includes roughly 400,000 distinct CDR3 sequences, roughly 15% of them seen just once. The specimen was peripheral blood. All receptors derive from a woman aged 18-29 years with stable Graves' hyperthyroidism.

The genes are TRBV3-1 and TRBJ1-6; D is undetermined. Germline-derived CDR1 and CDR2 are LGHDT and YNNKEL (reference sequence). Deletions cut 0 bases from V and 6 bases from J, with 12 bases between. The CDR3 is 16 amino acids. The CDR3 bases are TGTGCCAGCAGCCAAGACGTCCCGGCCGGTAATTCACCCCTCCACTTT. Amino acids: CASSQDVPAGNSPLHF.

This clonotype came up many times. The rearrangement uses TRBV2 and TRBJ1-6, with D perhaps matching TRBD1 (5 bases). V lost 4 bases, J lost 9 bases, and 16 bases lay in between. This CDR3 comprises 15 residues. The germline CDR1 and CDR2 sequences are SNHLY and FYNNEI. This CDR3 is CASSVWGSESSPLHF. CDR3 bases: TGTGCCAGCAGTGTATGGGGCTCCGAATCTTCACCCCTCCACTTT.

This clonotype was counted many times. The chain uses TRBV30 and TRBJ1-5; 7 nucleotides match TRBD1. Germline V gene sequence: CDR1 GTSNPN, CDR2 SVGIG (reference sequence). The CDR3 has 12 amino acids. V gave up 5 bases and J gave up 4 bases; unmatched junction bases: 2. The DNA of the CDR3 is TGTGCCTGGGGACAGGAGAATCAGCCCCAGCATTTT. Residues: CAWGQENQPQHF.

There are a few counts of this clonotype. In DNA, the CDR3 is TGTGCCAGCAGCCGGGACCGGACAGGCGGCACTGAAGCTTTCTTT. It specifies CASSRDRTGGTEAFF. The gene calls are TRBV27 and TRBJ1-1; 7 positions agree with TRBD1. The V segment lost 6 bases and the J segment 4 bases; nucleotides outside the gene matches: 11. The CDR3 is 15 amino acids. Germline CDR1 is MNHEY and CDR2 is SMNVEV (reference sequence).

This clonotype has ten or more counts. The chain employs TRBV7-9 and TRBJ2-5, with a tentative D call TRBD1 (5 bases). Germline V gene lookup returns CDR1 SEHNR and CDR2 FQNEAQ (reference sequence). The CDR3 runs 12 residues. Trimming stripped 2 bases from V and 10 bases from J, with 11 bases between. In DNA form, the CDR3 reads TGTGCCAGCAGCTTACTGATGCAGGGCCAGTACTTC. It codes for CASSLLMQGQYF.

This clonotype was found many times. The rearrangement links TRBV4-1 to TRBJ1-1; D possibly corresponds to TRBD1 (5 bases). Germline CDR1 reads MGHRA; CDR2 reads YSYEKL. V dropped 1 base and J dropped 0 bases, with 9 bases sitting between them. This CDR3 has 15 amino acids. CDR3 residues: CASSQVPTVNTEAFF. The CDR3 DNA sequence: TGCGCCAGCAGCCAAGTGCCGACAGTGAACACTGAAGCTTTCTTT.

Only a few counts were recorded for this clonotype. The rearrangement uses TRBV18 and TRBJ1-2, with 8 bases that match TRBD1. CDR3 length equals 15 residues. The J segment lost 0 bases and the V segment lost 3 bases, leaving 3 bases of the junction unmatched. CDR1 is KGHSH, CDR2 LQKENI, per germline. DNA for the CDR3: TGTGCCAGCTCACCCGGACAGGGCACTAACTATGGCTACACCTTC. This translates into CASSPGQGTNYGYTF.

This clonotype appeared a few times. The chain employs TRBV2 and TRBJ1-1; D is uncertain. CDR3 length: 14 residues. From germline, CDR1 is SNHLY and CDR2 FYNNEI. The V end was cut by 1 base, the J end by 4 bases, with 10 bases between. The DNA of the CDR3 is TGTGCCAGCAGTGAAGTAGCGGTCTCCACTGAAGCTTTCTTT. It encodes CASSEVAVSTEAFF.

About this clonotype: This sequence may be a read error, since a much larger clone differs from it by one base. The chain recombines TRBV3-1 with TRBJ1-2, with D perhaps matching TRBD1 (6 bases). This CDR3 has 13 amino acids. Germline loops: CDR1 LGHDT, CDR2 YNNKEL (reference sequence). As DNA, the CDR3 is TGTGCCAACAGCCATGGGACACTGTATGGCTACACCTTC. Protein product: CANSHGTLYGYTF.

This clonotype was observed at least ten times. This chain joins TRBV10-3 and TRBJ2-7; TRBD1 agrees at 10 bases. CDR1 is ENHRY and CDR2 is SYGVKD in the germline V gene. The CDR3 contains 17 residues. The V segment lost 0 bases and the J segment 0 bases; nucleotides outside the gene matches: 5. The CDR3 region has the DNA TGTGCCATCAGTGAGTCGGGACAGGGGACAAGCTCCTACGAGCAGTACTTC. Amino acid sequence: CAISESGQGTSSYEQYF.

The gene calls are TRBV7-8 and TRBJ1-2, with TRBD1 matching 7 bases. CDR1 SGHVS and CDR2 FQNEAQ come from the germline V gene. The CDR3 has 14 residues. With V trimmed by 4 bases and J by 6 bases, 8 bases remained unmatched. CDR3 coding DNA: TGTGCCAGCAGCTCCAGGGGGTCGATGGATGGCTACACCTTC. This sequence encodes CASSSRGSMDGYTF.

This clonotype was counted a few times. The genes are TRBV11-1 and TRBJ2-7; weak D call: TRBD1 (6 bases). Germline CDR1 and CDR2: SGHAT and FQDESV (reference sequence). This CDR3 has 16 residues. Trimming cost V 5 bases and J 4 bases, with 21 bases left between them. The CDR3 loop is CASSPGDSRMGYEQYF. In DNA form, the CDR3 reads TGTGCCAGCAGCCCAGGGGATTCTCGGATGGGGTACGAGCAGTACTTC.

This clonotype was counted at least ten times. V gene TRBV12-3 or TRBV12-4 combines with J gene TRBJ1-1; possibly TRBD1 for D (5 bases). Deletions cut 8 bases from V and 4 bases from J, with 11 bases between. This CDR3 contains 12 residues. CDR3 nucleotide sequence: TGTGCCAGCGGGCAGGGTCCCACTGAAGCTTTCTTT. This gives the protein CASGQGPTEAFF.

There are many counts of this clonotype. The chain links TRBV19 to TRBJ1-1; 8 bases are shared with TRBD1. The CDR3 is 13 amino acids. Germline CDR1 LNHDA, CDR2 SQIVND (reference sequence). With V trimmed by 6 bases and J by 5 bases, 5 bases remained unmatched. CDR3 residues: CASRYRGETEAFF. In nucleotides, the CDR3 is TGTGCCAGTAGGTACAGGGGGGAAACTGAAGCTTTCTTT.

This sequence joins TRBV20-1 and TRBJ2-5, with 7 positions matching TRBD1. This CDR3 has 14 amino acids. J was trimmed by 2 bases and V by 0 bases; bases with no gene match: 3. Germline CDR1 reads DFQATT; CDR2 reads SNEGSKA (reference sequence). This CDR3 is CSARDQTGQETQYF. Written as DNA, the CDR3 is TGCAGTGCTAGAGATCAGACAGGGCAAGAGACCCAGTACTTC.

In DNA, the CDR3 is TGCGCCAGCAGCTTAGATCTCCGGGACAGGGGGTCCGAGCAGTACTTC. Translating gives CASSLDLRDRGSEQYF. The chain couples TRBV5-1 to TRBJ2-7, with TRBD1 identical over 11 bases. Germline V gene sequence: CDR1 SGHRS, CDR2 YFSETQ. V trimming: 2 bases; J trimming: 6 bases; junction bases outside the gene matches: 10. The CDR3 is 16 amino acids.

The rearrangement uses TRBV29-1 and TRBJ1-1; D gene ambiguous. Trimming pared 6 bases from V and 1 base from J, leaving 15 bases between. Germline lookup yields CDR1 SQVTM and CDR2 ANQGSEA. The CDR3 spans 14 residues. For the CDR3, the DNA is TGCAGCGTAGACCCCCGGGCAGGGAACACTGAAGCTTTCTTT. Its protein product is CSVDPRAGNTEAFF.

This clonotype has a count of ten or more. This chain connects TRBV3-1 to TRBJ1-5; 8 bases map to TRBD1. V dropped 1 base and J dropped 3; count of bases not matched to a gene: 8. Germline values: CDR1 LGHDT, CDR2 YNNKEL (reference sequence). The CDR3 contains 17 residues. The CDR3 is CASSQGTGPSNNQPQHF. The CDR3 DNA is TGTGCCAGCAGCCAAGGGACAGGGCCCAGTAACAATCAGCCCCAGCATTTT.

This clonotype was recorded at least ten times. The chain links TRBV10-3 to TRBJ1-1; 7 bases are a match to TRBD1. There are 13 residues in the CDR3. V trimming: 7 bases; J trimming: 1 base; junction bases outside the gene matches: 3. Germline V CDR1 and CDR2: ENHRY, SYGVKD. Written as DNA, the CDR3 is TGTGCCATCACCCAGGGGGGGAACACTGAAGCTTTCTTT. This gives the protein CAITQGGNTEAFF.

This clonotype came up many times. The chain employs TRBV6-2 or TRBV6-3 and TRBJ1-1; no reliable D call. Germline lookup yields CDR1 MNHEY and CDR2 SVGEGT. The CDR3 is 15 amino acids. V was cut by 2 bases and J by 1 base, with 11 bases left in between. In nucleotides, the CDR3 is TGTGCCAGCAGTTACCTTTCGCAGACGAACACTGAAGCTTTCTTT. Translating gives CASSYLSQTNTEAFF.

V is TRBV28 and J is TRBJ2-2; D might be TRBD1 (5 bases). The CDR3 sequence is 15 residues long. V was shortened by 6 bases and J by 2 bases, with 13 bases between the two germline ends. Looked up from germline, CDR1 is MDHEN and CDR2 is SYDVKM. The CDR3 coding sequence is TGTGCCAGCAGCGATACAGGAGTAAACACCGGGGAGCTGTTTTTT. Protein product: CASSDTGVNTGELFF.